Listed here are 20 T cell receptor beta chains from one sample, sequenced in a study of blood T cell repertoires in COVID-19. Clones were sequenced by immunoSEQ multiplex PCR, and TCRdb holds only the in-frame ones, with some missing. Among 60,000 to 85,000 clones listed, approximately 90% were seen once. The sample taken for sequencing was peripheral blood. The receptors come from a woman aged 45-65 years with COVID-19, enrolled during active disease.

Worth noting for this clone: This sample includes further DNA sequences coding for the same CDR3. This rearrangement joins TRBV30 to TRBJ2-7; 11 bases agree with TRBD1. Per germline, CDR1 GTSNPN and CDR2 SVGIG (reference sequence). The V segment lost 2 bases and the J segment 4 bases; nucleotides outside the gene matches: 1. The CDR3 loop spans 13 amino acids. CDR3 nucleotides: TGTGCCTGGAGTAGGGACAGGGGGTACGAGCAGTACTTC. Its translation is CAWSRDRGYEQYF. Filled out from reference TRBV30 and TRBJ2-7, the complete variable domain reads SQTIHQWPATLVQPVGSPLSLECTVEGTSNPNLYWYRQAAGRGLQLLFYSVGIGQISSEVPQNLSASRPQDRQFILSSKKLLLSDSGFYLCAWSRDRGYEQYFGPGTRLTVT.

This clone was recorded a few times. V usage is TRBV19 and J usage is TRBJ2-7; 8 positions agree with TRBD2. The V segment lost 6 bases and the J segment 4 bases; nucleotides outside the gene matches: 17. CDR1 is LNHDA, CDR2 SQIVND, per germline (reference sequence). This CDR3 spans 17 amino acids. The CDR3 DNA sequence: TGTGCCAGTAGCCCCAGGGGTTTTAGCGGGAAGGGGTACGAGCAGTACTTC. Translated: CASSPRGFSGKGYEQYF.

The chain joins TRBV6-6 to TRBJ2-7, with TRBD1 as a possible D gene (6 bases). The CDR3 consists of 14 residues. Germline CDR1 reads MNHNY; CDR2 reads SVGAGI (reference sequence). The V and J ends lost 2 bases and 3 bases respectively, with 11 bases between them. The CDR3 region is CASSYPDRFYEQYF. DNA for the CDR3: TGTGCCAGCAGTTACCCTGACAGGTTCTACGAGCAGTACTTC.

V and J are TRBV27 and TRBJ2-3, with 8 bases identical to TRBD2. From germline, CDR1 is MNHEY and CDR2 SMNVEV (reference sequence). The CDR3 is made up of 15 amino acids. V gave up 8 bases and J gave up 3 bases; unmatched junction bases: 10. The CDR3 is CASGSRGGVTDTQYF. CDR3 DNA sequence: TGTGCCAGCGGCTCCCGGGGGGGAGTGACAGATACGCAGTATTTT.

The V gene is TRBV7-2, the J gene TRBJ2-1, with 8 bases fitting TRBD2. Germline V gene lookup returns CDR1 SGHTA and CDR2 FQGNSA. V trimming: 5 bases; J trimming: 4 bases; junction bases outside the gene matches: 7. The CDR3 extends over 15 amino acids. CDR3: CASSPLAVQYNEQFF. The CDR3 nucleotides are TGTGCCAGCAGCCCACTAGCGGTCCAATACAATGAGCAGTTCTTC.

This clone has a single count. This chain joins TRBV5-5 and TRBJ1-6; D remains ambiguous. The CDR3 loop spans 14 amino acids. Germline CDR1 and CDR2: SGHKS and YYEKEE (reference sequence). V gave up 0 bases and J gave up 3 bases, with 4 bases separating them. Written as DNA, the CDR3 is TGTGCCAGCAGCTTGGGCAGCTATAATTCACCCCTCCACTTT. Protein product: CASSLGSYNSPLHF. The full variable domain, its missing parts supplied by reference TRBV5-5 and TRBJ1-6, is DAGVTQSPTHLIKTRGQQVTLRCSPISGHKSVSWYQQVLGQGPQFIFQYYEKEERGRGNFPDRFSARQFPNYSSELNVNALLLGDSALYLCASSLGSYNSPLHFGNGTRLTVT.

The chain links TRBV14 to TRBJ2-7, with TRBD2 as a possible D gene (5 bases). Germline CDR1 reads SGHDN; CDR2 reads FVKESK. The CDR3 spans 13 residues. Trimming stripped 1 base from V and 7 bases from J, with 11 bases between. The CDR3 here is CASSQGRGIEQYF. For the CDR3, the DNA is TGTGCCAGCAGCCAAGGCCGGGGTATTGAGCAGTACTTC.

The rearrangement uses TRBV2 and TRBJ2-7; 7 bases are a match to TRBD2. This CDR3 comprises 15 residues. Germline-derived CDR1 and CDR2 are SNHLY and FYNNEI. V lost 9 bases, J lost 3 bases, and 14 bases stayed unmatched. CDR3 in DNA: TGTGCCAGTGAAGGTAGATCGGCTAGCGGCTACGAGCAGTACTTC. Residues: CASEGRSASGYEQYF.

The V call is TRBV24-1, the J call TRBJ2-3, with TRBD2 matching 7 bases. This CDR3 is built from 17 residues. Germline loops: CDR1 KGHDR, CDR2 SFDVKD. With V trimmed by 3 bases and J by 4 bases, 12 bases remained unmatched. The CDR3 loop reads CATSDPSGPGGADTQYF. As DNA, the CDR3 is TGTGCCACCAGTGATCCCAGTGGGCCGGGAGGTGCAGATACGCAGTATTTT.

This clone was counted a few times. The V gene is TRBV6-4, the J gene TRBJ1-6, with TRBD1 matching 8 bases. The J segment lost 8 bases and the V segment lost 4 bases, leaving 7 bases of the junction unmatched. CDR3 length equals 15 residues. Germline V gene data show CDR1 as MRHNA and CDR2 as SNTAGT. The CDR3 region is CASSATGAQDSPLHF. In DNA, the CDR3 is TGTGCCAGCAGTGCGACAGGGGCTCAGGATTCACCCCTCCACTTT.

This chain links TRBV25-1 with TRBJ2-1; D remains ambiguous. CDR1 and CDR2 (germline): MGHDK, SYGVNS. The CDR3 runs to 13 residues. Trimming left V 6 bases short and J 6 bases short, with 12 bases between. CDR3 nucleotide sequence: TGTGCCAGCAGCCTCCTCCGCGTCAATGAGCAGTTCTTC. Translating gives CASSLLRVNEQFF.

The gene calls are TRBV5-5 and TRBJ2-7; D gene unclear. This CDR3 contains 13 residues. V was trimmed by 3 bases and J by 5 bases, leaving 12 bases between them. The germline V gene encodes CDR1 SGHKS and CDR2 YYEKEE (reference sequence). The CDR3 DNA follows: TGTGCCAGCAGCTCTTACCTAGGAAACGAGCAGTACTTC. Amino acid sequence: CASSSYLGNEQYF.

This rearrangement joins TRBV19 to TRBJ1-1; D gene unclear. CDR1 is LNHDA and CDR2 is SQIVND in the germline V gene (reference sequence). The CDR3 is 13 amino acids. The ends were cut back, 1 base at V and 13 bases at J, with 16 bases in the middle. This chain's CDR3 is CASSIAPGSQGFF. CDR3 coding DNA: TGTGCCAGTAGTATAGCCCCGGGGAGTCAAGGTTTCTTT.

The chain recombines TRBV7-9 with TRBJ2-1, with 8 bases that match TRBD2. The CDR3 extends over 15 amino acids. V gave up 7 bases and J gave up 3 bases; unmatched junction bases: 8. CDR1 SEHNR and CDR2 FQNEAQ come from the germline V gene (reference sequence). CDR3 sequence: CASTPRLALYNEQFF. The DNA of the CDR3 is TGTGCCAGCACCCCACGACTAGCGCTCTACAATGAGCAGTTCTTC.

The CDR3 DNA follows: TGTGCCAGCAGCTTATTCGGCGGGAGGGCCGAGCAGTACTTC. This gives the protein CASSLFGGRAEQYF. The V and J genes are TRBV7-2 and TRBJ2-7, with 9 bases identical to TRBD2. The CDR3 totals 14 residues. Losses at the gene ends were 2 bases for V and 6 bases for J; bases not matched to a gene: 5. Germline CDR1 reads SGHTA; CDR2 reads FQGNSA.

The chain is built from TRBV15 and TRBJ1-4; D uncertain. CDR1 is LNHNV and CDR2 is YYDKDF in the germline V gene (reference sequence). The CDR3 length is 16 residues. Trimming stripped 0 bases from V and 8 bases from J, with 16 bases between. CDR3 nucleotides: TGTGCCACCAGCAGAGACGGCCGATCCGGGGAGGAAAAACTGTTTTTT. This translates into CATSRDGRSGEEKLFF.

This chain connects TRBV5-6 to TRBJ2-2, with D hard to call. This CDR3 contains 14 residues. V was trimmed by 2 bases and J by 1 base, leaving 6 bases between them. Looked up from germline, CDR1 is SGHDT and CDR2 is YYEEEE. The CDR3 loop reads CASSFIWNTGELFF. CDR3 sequence (DNA): TGTGCCAGCAGCTTCATTTGGAACACCGGGGAGCTGTTTTTT.

The chain uses TRBV18 and TRBJ2-3; 12 nucleotides agree with TRBD2. Per germline, CDR1 KGHSH and CDR2 LQKENI. This CDR3 spans 16 amino acids. V was clipped by 3 bases and J by 3 bases; unmatched bases: 4. The CDR3 nucleotides read TGTGCCAGCTCACCGACGACTAGCGGGAGAACAGATACGCAGTATTTT. Translated: CASSPTTSGRTDTQYF.

J is TRBJ2-1 and V is TRBV5-1; a weak D match, TRBD1 (5 bases). CDR1 SGHRS and CDR2 YFSETQ come from the germline V gene. Trimming stripped 0 bases from V and 8 bases from J, with 15 bases between. The CDR3 sequence is 15 residues long. As DNA, the CDR3 is TGCGCCAGCAGCTTGGCCTTGGGGCAGGGTGATGAGCAGTTCTTC. Translation gives CASSLALGQGDEQFF.

J is TRBJ1-4 and V is TRBV6-6, with D hard to call. CDR1 and CDR2 (germline): MNHNY, SVGAGI (reference sequence). There are 15 residues in the CDR3. V lost 6 bases and J 0 bases, leaving 11 bases between the germline ends. CDR3 DNA sequence: TGTGCCAGCAGCCCTACTATAGCAACTAATGAAAAACTGTTTTTT. The encoded protein is CASSPTIATNEKLFF.